These T cell receptor beta chains were read from a single sample in a study of cytomegalovirus exposure and HLA in healthy donors. Libraries were prepared by immunoSEQ multiplex PCR; TCRdb keeps only in-frame clonotypes and omits some of them. The table records about 140,000 clones, 65% to 85% of them present only once. The source material was PBMCs. These receptor sequences come from a man between 45 and 60 years old in good health and CMV-seronegative. CDR3s include the opening cysteine and the closing phenylalanine or tryptophan. A D gene is named only where the DNA matches it firmly. Clone size, where shown, is once, few, many, or a class for clones that have expanded.

V gene: TRBV4-1
clone size: few
J gene: TRBJ2-5
D gene: TRBD2
CDR3 DNA: TGCGCCAGCAGCCAAGATCGGCCTAGCGGGGCCCAAGAGACCCAGTACTTC
CDR3 protein: CASSQDRPSGAQETQYF

V gene: TRBV13
clone size: few
J gene: TRBJ2-7
D gene: TRBD1
CDR3 DNA: TGTGCCAGCAGCTTAGTAGGGGGCACGGGTTACGAGCAGTACTTC
CDR3 protein: CASSLVGGTGYEQYF

V gene: TRBV19
clone size: NA
J gene: TRBJ1-2
D gene: NA
CDR3 DNA: TGTGCCAGTAGTACAGACAGGTCCTATGGCTACACCTTC
CDR3 protein: CASSTDRSYGYTF

V gene: TRBV5-4
clone size: NA
J gene: TRBJ2-7
D gene: NA
CDR3 DNA: TGTGCCAGCAGCCTGGACAGTCCTTCCTACGAGCAGTACTTC
CDR3 protein: CASSLDSPSYEQYF

V gene: TRBV25-1
clone size: NA
J gene: TRBJ1-1
D gene: NA
CDR3 DNA: TGTGCCAGCAGTGAACAAGGGGCCCTCACTGAAGCCTTCTTT
CDR3 protein: CASSEQGALTEAFF

V gene: TRBV7-2
clone size: NA
J gene: TRBJ1-6
D gene: TRBD1
CDR3 DNA: TGTGCCAGCAGCGGTACCGGGACAGTTTCGAATTCACCCCTCCACTTT
CDR3 protein: CASSGTGTVSNSPLHF

V gene: TRBV13
clone size: NA
J gene: TRBJ2-5
D gene: TRBD2
CDR3 DNA: TGTGCCAGCAGCCTCGGACTAGCGGGAGGGCAAGAGACCCAGTACTTC
CDR3 protein: CASSLGLAGGQETQYF

V gene: TRBV9
clone size: NA
J gene: TRBJ2-3
D gene: NA
CDR3 DNA: TGTGCCAGCAGCGAGGGGGGAGGGGGATCGGGCACAGATACGCAGTATTTT
CDR3 protein: CASSEGGGGSGTDTQYF

V gene: TRBV15
clone size: NA
J gene: TRBJ1-1
D gene: TRBD1
CDR3 DNA: TGTGCCACCTCGGGTGGAGACCGGGACAGCCTCATGAACACTGAAGCTTTCTTT
CDR3 protein: CATSGGDRDSLMNTEAFF

V gene: TRBV2
clone size: NA
J gene: TRBJ1-5
D gene: NA
CDR3 DNA: TGTGCCAGCAGTCCAGGGCGTAGCAATCAGCCCCAGCATTTT
CDR3 protein: CASSPGRSNQPQHF

V gene: TRBV10-2
clone size: few
J gene: TRBJ1-1
D gene: TRBD1
CDR3 DNA: TGCGCCAGCCGGACAGGTGACCTGAACACTGAAGCTTTCTTT
CDR3 protein: CASRTGDLNTEAFF